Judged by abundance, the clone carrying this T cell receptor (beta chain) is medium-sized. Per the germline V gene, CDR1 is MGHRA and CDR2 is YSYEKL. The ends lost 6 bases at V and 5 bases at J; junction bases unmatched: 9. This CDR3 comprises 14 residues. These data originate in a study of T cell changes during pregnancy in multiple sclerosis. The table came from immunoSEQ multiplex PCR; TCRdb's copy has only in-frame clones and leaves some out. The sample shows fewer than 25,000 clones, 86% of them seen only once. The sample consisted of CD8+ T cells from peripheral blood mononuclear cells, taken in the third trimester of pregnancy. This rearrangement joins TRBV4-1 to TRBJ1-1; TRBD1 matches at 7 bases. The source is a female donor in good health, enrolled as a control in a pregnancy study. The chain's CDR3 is CASSRGTALTEAFF. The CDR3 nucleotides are TGCGCCAGCAGTCGAGGGACAGCATTAACTGAAGCTTTCTTT.